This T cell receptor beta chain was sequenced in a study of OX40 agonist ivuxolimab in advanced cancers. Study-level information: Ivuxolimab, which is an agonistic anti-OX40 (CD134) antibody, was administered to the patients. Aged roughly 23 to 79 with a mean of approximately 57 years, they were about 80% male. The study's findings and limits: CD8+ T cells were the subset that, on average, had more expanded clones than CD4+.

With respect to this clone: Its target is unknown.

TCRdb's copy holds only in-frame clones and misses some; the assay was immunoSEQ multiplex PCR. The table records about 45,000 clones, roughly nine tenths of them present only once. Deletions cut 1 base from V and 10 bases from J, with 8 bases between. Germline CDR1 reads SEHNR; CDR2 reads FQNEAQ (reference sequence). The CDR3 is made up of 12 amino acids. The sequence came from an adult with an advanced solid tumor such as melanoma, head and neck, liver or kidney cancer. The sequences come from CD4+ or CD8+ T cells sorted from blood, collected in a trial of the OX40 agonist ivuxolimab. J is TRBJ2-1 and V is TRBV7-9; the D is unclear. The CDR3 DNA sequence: TGTGCCAGCAGCTTAGTGAGTGGGGAGCAGTTCTTC. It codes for CASSLVSGEQFF.